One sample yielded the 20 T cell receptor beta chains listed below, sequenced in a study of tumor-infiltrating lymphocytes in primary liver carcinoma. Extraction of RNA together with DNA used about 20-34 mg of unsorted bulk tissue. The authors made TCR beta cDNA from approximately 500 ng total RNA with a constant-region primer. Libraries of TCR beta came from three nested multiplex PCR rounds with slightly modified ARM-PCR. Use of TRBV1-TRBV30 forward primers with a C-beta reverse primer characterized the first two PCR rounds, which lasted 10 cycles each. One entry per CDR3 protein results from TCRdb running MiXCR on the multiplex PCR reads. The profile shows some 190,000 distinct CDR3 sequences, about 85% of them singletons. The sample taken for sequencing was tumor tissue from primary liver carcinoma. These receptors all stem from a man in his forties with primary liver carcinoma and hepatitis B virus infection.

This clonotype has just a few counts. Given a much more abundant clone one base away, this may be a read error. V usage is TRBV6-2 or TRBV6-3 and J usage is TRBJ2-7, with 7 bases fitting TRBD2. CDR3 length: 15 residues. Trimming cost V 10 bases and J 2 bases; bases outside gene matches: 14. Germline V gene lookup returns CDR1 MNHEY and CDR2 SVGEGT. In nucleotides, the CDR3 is TGTGCCATCAGCCGCGGGGAAAGCGGGGCCTACGAGCAGTACTTC. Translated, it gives CAISRGESGAYEQYF.

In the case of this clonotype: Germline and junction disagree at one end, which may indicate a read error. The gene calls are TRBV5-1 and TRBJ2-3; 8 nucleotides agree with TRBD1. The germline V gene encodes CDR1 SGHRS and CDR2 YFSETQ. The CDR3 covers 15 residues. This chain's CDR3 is CASSITGGSEDMQYF. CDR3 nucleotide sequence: TGTGCCAGCAGCATTACAGGGGGTTCCGAAGATATGCAGTATTTT.

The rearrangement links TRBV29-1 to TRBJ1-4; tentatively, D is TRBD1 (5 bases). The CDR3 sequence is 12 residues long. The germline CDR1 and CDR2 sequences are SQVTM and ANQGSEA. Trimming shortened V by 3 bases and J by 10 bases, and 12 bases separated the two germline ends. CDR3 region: CSVEIIGGKLFF. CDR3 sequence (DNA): TGCAGCGTTGAGATCATTGGGGGAAAACTGTTTTTT.

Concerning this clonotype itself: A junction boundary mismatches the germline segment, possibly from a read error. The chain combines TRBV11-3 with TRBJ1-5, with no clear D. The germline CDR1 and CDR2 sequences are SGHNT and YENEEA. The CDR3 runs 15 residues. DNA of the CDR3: TGTGCCAGCGGCTTAGATCTGGGGATGGCTCAGTCCCAGGATTTT. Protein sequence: CASGLDLGMAQSQDF.

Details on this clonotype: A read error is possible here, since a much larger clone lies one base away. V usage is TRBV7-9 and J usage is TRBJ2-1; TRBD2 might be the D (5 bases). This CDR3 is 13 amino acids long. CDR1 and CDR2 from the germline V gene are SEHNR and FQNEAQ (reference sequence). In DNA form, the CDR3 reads TGTGCCAGCAGCACGAGCGGATTCAATGAGAAGTTCTTC. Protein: CASSTSGFNEKFF.

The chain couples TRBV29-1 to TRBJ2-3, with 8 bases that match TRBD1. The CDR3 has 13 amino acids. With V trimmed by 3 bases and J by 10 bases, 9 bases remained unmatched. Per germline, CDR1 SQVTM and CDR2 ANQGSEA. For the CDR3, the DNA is TGCAGCGTTGAGGCACAGGGGGTATACGCGCAGTATTTT. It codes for CSVEAQGVYAQYF.

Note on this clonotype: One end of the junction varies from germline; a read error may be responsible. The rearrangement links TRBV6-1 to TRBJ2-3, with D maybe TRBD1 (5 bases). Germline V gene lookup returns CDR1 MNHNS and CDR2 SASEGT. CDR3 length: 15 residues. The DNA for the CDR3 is TGTACCAGCAGAGTTAGGGGCCAGGCTACAGATACACAGTATTTT. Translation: CTSRVRGQATDTQYF.

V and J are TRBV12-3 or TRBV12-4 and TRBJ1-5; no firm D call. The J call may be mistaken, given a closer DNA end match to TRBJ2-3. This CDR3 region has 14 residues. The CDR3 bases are TGTGCCAGCAGTATAGTGCCAGATAATCAACCCCAGTATTTT. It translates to CASSIVPDNQPQYF.

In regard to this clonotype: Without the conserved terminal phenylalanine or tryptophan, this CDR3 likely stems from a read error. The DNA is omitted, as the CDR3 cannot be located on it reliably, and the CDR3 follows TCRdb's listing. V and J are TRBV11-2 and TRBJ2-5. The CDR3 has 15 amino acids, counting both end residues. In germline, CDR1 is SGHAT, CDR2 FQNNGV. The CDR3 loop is CASSPVGLVPETHYS.

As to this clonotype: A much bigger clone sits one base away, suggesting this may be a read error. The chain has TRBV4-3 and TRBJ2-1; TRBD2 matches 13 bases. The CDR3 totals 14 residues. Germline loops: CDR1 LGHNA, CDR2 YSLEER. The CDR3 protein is CARSRGTSGDEQFF. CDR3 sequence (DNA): TGCGCCAGAAGCCGAGGGACTAGCGGGGATGAGCAGTTCTTC.

DNA of the CDR3: TGTGCCAGCAGGCCTGGTGGACCGAATGAGCAGTACTTC. Translated: CASRPGGPNEQYF. The chain combines TRBV11-1 with TRBJ2-1; D gene uncertain. The J call may be mistaken, given a closer DNA end match to TRBJ2-7. CDR3 length: 13 residues. Germline V CDR1 and CDR2: SGHAT, FQDESV (reference sequence).

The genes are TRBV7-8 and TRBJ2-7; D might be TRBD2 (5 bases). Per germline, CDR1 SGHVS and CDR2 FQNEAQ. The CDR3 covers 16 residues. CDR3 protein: CVNSLASLQGKGEQYF. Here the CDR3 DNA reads TGTGTCAACAGCTTAGCGTCCCTCCAAGGGAAGGGCGAGCAGTACTTC.

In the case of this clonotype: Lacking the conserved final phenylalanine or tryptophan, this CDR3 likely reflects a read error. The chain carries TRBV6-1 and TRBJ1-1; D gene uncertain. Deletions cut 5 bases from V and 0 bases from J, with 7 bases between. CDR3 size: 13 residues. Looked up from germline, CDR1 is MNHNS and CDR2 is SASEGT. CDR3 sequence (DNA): TGTGCCAGCAGTAACATTATGAACACTGAAGCTTTCTCT. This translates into CASSNIMNTEAFS.

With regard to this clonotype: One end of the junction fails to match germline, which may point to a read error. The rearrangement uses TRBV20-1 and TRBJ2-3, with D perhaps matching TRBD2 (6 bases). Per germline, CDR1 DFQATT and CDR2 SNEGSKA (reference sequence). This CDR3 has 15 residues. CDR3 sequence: CSGGRRAGSTVTQYF. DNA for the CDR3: TGCAGTGGGGGGAGGAGGGCGGGATCCACAGTTACGCAGTATTTT.

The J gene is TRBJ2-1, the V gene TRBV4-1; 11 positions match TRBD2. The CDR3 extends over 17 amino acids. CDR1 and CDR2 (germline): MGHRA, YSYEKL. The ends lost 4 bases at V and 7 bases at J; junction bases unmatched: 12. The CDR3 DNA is TGCGCCAGCAGCCCTTTGATAACTAGCGGGAGCAGAAATGAGCAGTTCTTC. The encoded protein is CASSPLITSGSRNEQFF.

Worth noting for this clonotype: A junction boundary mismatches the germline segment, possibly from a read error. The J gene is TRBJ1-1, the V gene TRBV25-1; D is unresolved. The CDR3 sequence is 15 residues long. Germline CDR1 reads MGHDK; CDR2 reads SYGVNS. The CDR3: CASSELGRINTEAIF. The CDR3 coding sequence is TGTGCCAGCAGTGAACTGGGAAGGATTAACACTGAAGCTATCTTT.

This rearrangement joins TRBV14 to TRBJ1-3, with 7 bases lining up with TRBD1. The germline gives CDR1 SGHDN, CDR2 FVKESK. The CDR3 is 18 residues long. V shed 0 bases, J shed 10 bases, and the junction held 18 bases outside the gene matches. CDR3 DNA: TGTGCCAGCAGCCAAGATTGGGACAGCCGGAGTGGGCCCAAAACCATATATTTT. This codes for CASSQDWDSRSGPKTIYF.

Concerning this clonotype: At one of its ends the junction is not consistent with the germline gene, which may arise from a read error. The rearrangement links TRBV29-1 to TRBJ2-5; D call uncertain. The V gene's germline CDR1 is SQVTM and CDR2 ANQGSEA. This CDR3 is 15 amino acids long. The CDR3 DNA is TGCAGCGTTGAAGAACCCGGGCACTTTCAAGAGACCCAGTATTTC. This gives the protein CSVEEPGHFQETQYF.

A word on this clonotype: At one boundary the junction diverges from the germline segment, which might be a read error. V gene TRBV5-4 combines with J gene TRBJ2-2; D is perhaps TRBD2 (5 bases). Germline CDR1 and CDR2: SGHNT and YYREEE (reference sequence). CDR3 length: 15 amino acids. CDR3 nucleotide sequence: TGTGCCAGCAGCTCGACTATCACGAACACCGGGGAACTGTTTTTT. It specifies CASSSTITNTGELFF. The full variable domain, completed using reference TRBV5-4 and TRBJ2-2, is ETGVTQSPTHLIKTRGQQVTLRCSSQSGHNTVSWYQQALGQGPQFIFQYYREEENGRGNFPPRFSGLQFPNYSSELNVNALELDDSALYLCASSSTITNTGELFFGEGSRLTVL.

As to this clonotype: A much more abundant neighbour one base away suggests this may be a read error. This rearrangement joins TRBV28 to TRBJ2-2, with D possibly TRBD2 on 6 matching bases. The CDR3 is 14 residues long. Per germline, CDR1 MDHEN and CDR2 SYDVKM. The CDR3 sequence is CASRRDLNIGELFF. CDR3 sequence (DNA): TGTGCCAGCAGGCGGGATCTCAACATCGGGGAGCTGTTTTTT. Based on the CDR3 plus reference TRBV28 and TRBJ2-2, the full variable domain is DVKVTQSSRYLVKRTGEKVFLECVQDMDHENMFWYRQDPGLGLRLIYFSYDVKMKEKGDIPEGYSVSREKKERFSLILESASTNQTSMYLCASRRDLNIGELFFGEGSRLTVL.